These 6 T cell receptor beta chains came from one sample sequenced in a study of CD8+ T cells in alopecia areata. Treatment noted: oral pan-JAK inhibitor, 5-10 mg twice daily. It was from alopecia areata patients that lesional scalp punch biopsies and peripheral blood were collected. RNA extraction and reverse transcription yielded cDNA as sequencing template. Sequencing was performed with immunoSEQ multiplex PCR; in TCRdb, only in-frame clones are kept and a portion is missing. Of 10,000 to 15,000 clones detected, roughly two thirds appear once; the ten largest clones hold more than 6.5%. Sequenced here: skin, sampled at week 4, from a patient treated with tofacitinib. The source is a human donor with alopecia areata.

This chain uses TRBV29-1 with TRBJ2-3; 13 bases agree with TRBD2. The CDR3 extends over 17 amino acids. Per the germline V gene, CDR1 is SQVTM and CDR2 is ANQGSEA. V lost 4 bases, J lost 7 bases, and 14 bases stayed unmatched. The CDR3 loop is CSVGGLAGEGGINTQYF. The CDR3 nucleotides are TGCAGCGTTGGTGGACTAGCGGGGGAAGGCGGCATAAATACGCAGTATTTT.

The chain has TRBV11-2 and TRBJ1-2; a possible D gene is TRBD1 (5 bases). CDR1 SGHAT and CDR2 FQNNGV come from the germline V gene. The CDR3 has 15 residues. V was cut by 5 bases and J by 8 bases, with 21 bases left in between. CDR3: CASSLYSQGSKGYTF. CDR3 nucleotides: TGTGCCAGCAGCCTTTATAGTCAGGGATCGAAGGGCTACACCTTC.

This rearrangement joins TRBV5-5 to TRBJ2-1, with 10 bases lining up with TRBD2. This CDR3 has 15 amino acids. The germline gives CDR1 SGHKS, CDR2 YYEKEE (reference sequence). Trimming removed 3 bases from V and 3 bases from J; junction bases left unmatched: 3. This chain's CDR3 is CASSYTSGDYNEQFF. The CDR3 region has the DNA TGTGCCAGCAGCTATACTAGCGGGGACTACAATGAGCAGTTCTTC.

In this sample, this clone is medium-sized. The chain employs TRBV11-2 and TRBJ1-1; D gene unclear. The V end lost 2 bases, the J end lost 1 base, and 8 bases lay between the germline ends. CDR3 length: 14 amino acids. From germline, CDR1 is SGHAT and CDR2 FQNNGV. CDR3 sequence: CASSLSSGNTEAFF. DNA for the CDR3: TGTGCCAGCAGCTTATCGTCGGGGAACACTGAAGCTTTCTTT.

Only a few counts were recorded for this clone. The CDR3: CASSYRTGEQYF. The CDR3, as DNA: TGTGCCAGCAGTTATAGGACCGGCGAGCAGTACTTC. The chain has TRBV6-5 and TRBJ2-7; D call uncertain. CDR1 is MNHEY and CDR2 is SVGAGI in the germline V gene. Trimming removed 3 bases from V and 6 bases from J, with 9 bases in between. This CDR3 spans 12 amino acids.

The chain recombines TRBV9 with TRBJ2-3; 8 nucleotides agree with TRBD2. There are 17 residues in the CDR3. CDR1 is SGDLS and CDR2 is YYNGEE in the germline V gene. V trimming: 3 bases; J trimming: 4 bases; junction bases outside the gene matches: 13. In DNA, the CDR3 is TGTGCCAGCAGCGCGACGGGACGGGGGGGCCTGGCAGATACGCAGTATTTT. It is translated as CASSATGRGGLADTQYF.